The next 3 T cell receptor beta chains were all read from a single sample in a study of T cells in women clearing cervical HPV infection (dated by TCRdb to 2016 to 2018). Libraries were made using the immunoSEQ multiplex PCR assay. The table comes from immuneACCESS by way of TCRdb, which keeps in-frame sequences with V and J called. Part of the clones is missing from these tables; in studies checked, under half for an unresolved V gene and the rest for unknown reasons. This specimen's table enumerates fewer than 30,000 clones. The ten largest clones take up roughly 4% of the sample. The sample taken for sequencing was blood buffy coat. The receptors originated from a woman aged 18 to 75 with a cervical HPV16 infection that either progressed to CIN3+ or cleared (not recorded which).

Note on this clone: The read falls 3 residues short of the CDR3 end, and the missing part is taken from the germline J gene. This chain links TRBV7-3 with TRBJ2-1, with D perhaps matching TRBD2 (7 bases). Germline V gives CDR1 SGHTA, CDR2 FQGTGA. The length of the CDR3 is 15 residues. The germline V and J ends were trimmed by 8 bases and 2 bases, with 16 bases remaining between them. CDR3 protein: CASSAGGRTYNEQFF. The part of the CDR3 DNA that was read is TGTGCCAGCTCAGCCGGGGGGCGGACCTACAATGAG.

Turning to this clone: Read data end 3 residues before the CDR3 end; the end is taken from the germline J gene. This chain uses TRBV20-1 with TRBJ1-2, with a possible D match to TRBD1 (5 bases). The CDR3 spans 14 residues. Germline V gives CDR1 DFQATT, CDR2 SNEGSKA (reference sequence). CDR3 DNA (partial): TGCAGTGCTAGACCTCAAATCGGACATACGGGC. Translating it yields CSARPQIGHTG. The whole CDR3 sequence reads CSARPQIGHTGYTF.

CDR3 protein: CASRPTGPGTNEKLFF. The CDR3 bases that were read are TGTGCCAGCAGGCCAACAGGGCCGGGAACTAATGAAAAG. The chain has TRBV7-8 and TRBJ2-2; a weak D match, TRBD1 (6 bases). The read terminates 3 residues ahead of where the CDR3 ends, so the germline J gene completes it. In germline, CDR1 is SGHVS, CDR2 FQNEAQ. This CDR3 has 16 amino acids.